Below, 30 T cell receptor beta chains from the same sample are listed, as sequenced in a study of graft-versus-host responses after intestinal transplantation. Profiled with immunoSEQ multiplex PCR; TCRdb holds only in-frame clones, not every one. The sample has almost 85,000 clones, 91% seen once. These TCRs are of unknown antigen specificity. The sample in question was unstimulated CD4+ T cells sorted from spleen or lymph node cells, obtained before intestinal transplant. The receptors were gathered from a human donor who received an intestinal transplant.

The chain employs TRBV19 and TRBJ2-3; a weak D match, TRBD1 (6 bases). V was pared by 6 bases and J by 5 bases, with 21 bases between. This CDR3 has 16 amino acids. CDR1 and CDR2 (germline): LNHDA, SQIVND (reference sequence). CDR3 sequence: CASSRTQGGVIDTQYF. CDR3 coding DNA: TGTGCCAGTAGCCGCACCCAAGGGGGAGTAATAGATACGCAGTATTTT. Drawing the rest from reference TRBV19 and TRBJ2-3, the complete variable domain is DGGITQSPKYLFRKEGQNVTLSCEQNLNHDAMYWYRQDPGQGLRLIYYSQIVNDFQKGDIAEGYSVSREKKESFPLTVTSAQKNPTAFYLCASSRTQGGVIDTQYFGPGTRLTVL.

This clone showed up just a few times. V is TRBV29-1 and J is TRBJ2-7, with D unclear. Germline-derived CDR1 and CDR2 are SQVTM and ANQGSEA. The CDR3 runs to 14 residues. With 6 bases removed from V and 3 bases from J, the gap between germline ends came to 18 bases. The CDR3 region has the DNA TGCAGCGTATTTACGCAGGAATCTCTCTACGAGCAGTACTTC. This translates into CSVFTQESLYEQYF.

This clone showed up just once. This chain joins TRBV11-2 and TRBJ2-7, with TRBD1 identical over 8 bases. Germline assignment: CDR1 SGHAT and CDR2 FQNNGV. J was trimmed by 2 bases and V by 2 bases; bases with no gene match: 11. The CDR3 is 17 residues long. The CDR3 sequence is CASSLYPRQDRAYEQYF. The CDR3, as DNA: TGTGCCAGCAGCTTATACCCTCGTCAGGACAGGGCCTACGAGCAGTACTTC.

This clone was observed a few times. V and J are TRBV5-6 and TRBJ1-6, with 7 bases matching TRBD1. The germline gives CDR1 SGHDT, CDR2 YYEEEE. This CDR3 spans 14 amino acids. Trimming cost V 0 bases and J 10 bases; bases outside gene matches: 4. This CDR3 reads CASSLDRGYSPLHF. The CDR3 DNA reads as TGTGCCAGCAGCTTGGACAGGGGATACTCACCCCTCCACTTT.

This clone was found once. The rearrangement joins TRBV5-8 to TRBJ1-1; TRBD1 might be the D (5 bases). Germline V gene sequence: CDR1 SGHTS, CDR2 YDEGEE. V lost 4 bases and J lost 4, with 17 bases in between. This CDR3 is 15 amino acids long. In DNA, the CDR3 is TGTGCCAGCAGCCCGTGGACGGGGGGGGTCACTGAAGCTTTCTTT. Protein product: CASSPWTGGVTEAFF. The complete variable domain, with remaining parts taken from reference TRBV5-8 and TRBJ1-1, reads EAGVTQSPTHLIKTRGQQATLRCSPISGHTSVYWYQQALGLGLQFLLWYDEGEERNRGNFPPRFSGRQFPNYSSELNVNALELEDSALYLCASSPWTGGVTEAFFGQGTRLTVV.

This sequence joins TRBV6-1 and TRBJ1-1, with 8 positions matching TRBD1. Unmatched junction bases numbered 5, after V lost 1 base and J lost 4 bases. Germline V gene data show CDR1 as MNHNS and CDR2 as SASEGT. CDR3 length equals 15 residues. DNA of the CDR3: TGTGCCAGCAGTGAAGTACAGGGGGTAAGCACTGAAGCTTTCTTT. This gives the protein CASSEVQGVSTEAFF.

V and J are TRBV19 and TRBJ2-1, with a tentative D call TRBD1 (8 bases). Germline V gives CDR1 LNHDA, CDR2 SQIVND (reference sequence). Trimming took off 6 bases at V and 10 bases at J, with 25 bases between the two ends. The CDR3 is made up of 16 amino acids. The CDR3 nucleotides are TGTGCCAGTAGCTCCATTAGGACAGGGAGGGTCGGGGAGCAGTTCTTC. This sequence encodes CASSSIRTGRVGEQFF.

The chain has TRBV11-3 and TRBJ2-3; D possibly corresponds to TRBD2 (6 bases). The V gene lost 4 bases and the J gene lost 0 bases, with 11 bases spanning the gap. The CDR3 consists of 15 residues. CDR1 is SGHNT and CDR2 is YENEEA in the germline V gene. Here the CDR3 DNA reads TGTGCCAGCAGCTCAACCGGGACTAGCACAGATACGCAGTATTTT. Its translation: CASSSTGTSTDTQYF.

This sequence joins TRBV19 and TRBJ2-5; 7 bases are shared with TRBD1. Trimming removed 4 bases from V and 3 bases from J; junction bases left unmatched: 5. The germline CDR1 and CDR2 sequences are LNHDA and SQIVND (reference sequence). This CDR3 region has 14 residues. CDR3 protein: CASSRTGTEETQYF. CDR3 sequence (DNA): TGTGCCAGTAGTAGGACCGGGACAGAAGAGACCCAGTACTTC.

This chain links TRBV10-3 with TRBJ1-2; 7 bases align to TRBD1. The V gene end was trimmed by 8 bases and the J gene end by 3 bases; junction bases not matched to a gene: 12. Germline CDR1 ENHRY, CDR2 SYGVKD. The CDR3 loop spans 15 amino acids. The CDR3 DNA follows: TGTGCCATCCGCCCCGACCGGCAGGGGGACTATGGCTACACCTTC. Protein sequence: CAIRPDRQGDYGYTF.

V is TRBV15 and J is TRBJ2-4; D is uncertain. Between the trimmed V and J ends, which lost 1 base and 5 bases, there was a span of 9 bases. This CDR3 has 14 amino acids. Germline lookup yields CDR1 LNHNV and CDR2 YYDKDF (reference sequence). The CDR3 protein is CATSRAYGQNIQYF. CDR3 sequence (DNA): TGTGCCACCAGCAGAGCTTATGGCCAAAACATTCAGTACTTC.

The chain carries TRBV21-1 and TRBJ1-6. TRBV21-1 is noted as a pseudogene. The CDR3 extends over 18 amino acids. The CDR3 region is CASSPKGGGGDSNSPLHF. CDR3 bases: TGTGCCAGCAGCCCTAAGGGTGGCGGGGGGGATAGTAATTCACCCCTCCACTTT.

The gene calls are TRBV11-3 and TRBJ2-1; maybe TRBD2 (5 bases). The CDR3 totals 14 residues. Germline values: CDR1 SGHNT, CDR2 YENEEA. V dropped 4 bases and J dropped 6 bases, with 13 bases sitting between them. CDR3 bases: TGTGCCAGCAGCTCGTCGGGATCACGCAATGAGCAGTTCTTC. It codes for CASSSSGSRNEQFF.

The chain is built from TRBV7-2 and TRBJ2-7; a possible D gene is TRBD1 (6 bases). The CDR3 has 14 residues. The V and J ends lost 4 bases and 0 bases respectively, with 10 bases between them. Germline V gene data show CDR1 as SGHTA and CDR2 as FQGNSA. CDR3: CASSSTTGSYEQYF. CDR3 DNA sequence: TGTGCCAGCAGCTCTACGACAGGCTCCTACGAGCAGTACTTC.

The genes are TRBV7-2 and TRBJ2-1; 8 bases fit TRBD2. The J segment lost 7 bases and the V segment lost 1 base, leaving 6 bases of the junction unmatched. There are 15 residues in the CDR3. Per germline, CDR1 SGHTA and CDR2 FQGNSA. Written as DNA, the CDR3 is TGTGCCAGCAGCTTAGGTCGGGCTAGCGGGAATGAGCAGTTCTTC. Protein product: CASSLGRASGNEQFF. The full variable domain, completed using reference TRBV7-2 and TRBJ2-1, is GAGVSQSPSNKVTEKGKDVELRCDPISGHTALYWYRQSLGQGLEFLIYFQGNSAPDKSGLPSDRFSAERTGGSVSTLTIQRTQQEDSAVYLCASSLGRASGNEQFFGPGTRLTVL.

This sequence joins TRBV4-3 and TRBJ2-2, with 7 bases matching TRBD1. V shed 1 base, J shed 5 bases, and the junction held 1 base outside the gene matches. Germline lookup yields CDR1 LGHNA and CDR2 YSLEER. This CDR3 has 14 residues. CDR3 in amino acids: CASSQGRGTGELFF. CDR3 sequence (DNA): TGCGCCAGCAGCCAAGGCAGGGGGACCGGGGAGCTGTTTTTT.

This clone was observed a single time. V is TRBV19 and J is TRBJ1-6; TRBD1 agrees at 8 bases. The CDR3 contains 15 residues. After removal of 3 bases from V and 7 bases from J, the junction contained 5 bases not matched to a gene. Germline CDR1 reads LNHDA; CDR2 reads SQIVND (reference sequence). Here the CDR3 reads CASSISRTGNSPLHF. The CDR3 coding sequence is TGTGCCAGTAGTATTTCAAGGACAGGGAATTCACCCCTCCACTTT. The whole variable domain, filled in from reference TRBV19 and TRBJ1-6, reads DGGITQSPKYLFRKEGQNVTLSCEQNLNHDAMYWYRQDPGQGLRLIYYSQIVNDFQKGDIAEGYSVSREKKESFPLTVTSAQKNPTAFYLCASSISRTGNSPLHFGNGTRLTVT.

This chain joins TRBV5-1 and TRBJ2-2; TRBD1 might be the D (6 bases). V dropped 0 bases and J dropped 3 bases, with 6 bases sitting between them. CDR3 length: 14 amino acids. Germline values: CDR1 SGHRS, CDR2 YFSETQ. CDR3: CASSLDRDTGELFF. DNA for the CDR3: TGCGCCAGCAGCTTGGACAGGGACACCGGGGAGCTGTTTTTT.

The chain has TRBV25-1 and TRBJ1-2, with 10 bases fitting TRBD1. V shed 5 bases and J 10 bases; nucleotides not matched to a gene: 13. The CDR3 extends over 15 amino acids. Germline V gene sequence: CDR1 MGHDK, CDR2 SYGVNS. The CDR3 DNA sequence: TGTGCCAGCAGTCTTGGGACAGGGGCCCTAAGAATCTACACCTTC. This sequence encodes CASSLGTGALRIYTF.

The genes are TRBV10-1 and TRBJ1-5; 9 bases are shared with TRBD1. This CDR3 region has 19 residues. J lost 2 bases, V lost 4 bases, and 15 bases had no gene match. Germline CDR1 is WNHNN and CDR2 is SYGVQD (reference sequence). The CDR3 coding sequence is TGCGCCAGCAGTGGGCGTACCGGGACAGGGAGGGCGGGCAATCAGCCCCAGCATTTT. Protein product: CASSGRTGTGRAGNQPQHF.

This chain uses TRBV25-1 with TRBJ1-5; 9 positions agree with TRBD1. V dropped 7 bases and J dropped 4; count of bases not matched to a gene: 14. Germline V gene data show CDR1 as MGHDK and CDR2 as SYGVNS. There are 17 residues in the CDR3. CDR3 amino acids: CASTEERTGERNQPQHF. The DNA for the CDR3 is TGTGCCAGCACCGAGGAACGGACAGGGGAAAGGAATCAGCCCCAGCATTTT. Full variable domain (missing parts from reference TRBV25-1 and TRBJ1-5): EADIYQTPRYLVIGTGKKITLECSQTMGHDKMYWYQQDPGMELHLIHYSYGVNSTEKGDLSSESTVSRIRTEHFPLTLESARPSHTSQYLCASTEERTGERNQPQHFGDGTRLSIL.

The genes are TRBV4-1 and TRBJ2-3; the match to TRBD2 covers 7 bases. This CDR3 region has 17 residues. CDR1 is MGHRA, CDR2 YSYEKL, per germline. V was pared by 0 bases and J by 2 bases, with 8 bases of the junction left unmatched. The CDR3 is CASSQDFGGTYTDTQYF. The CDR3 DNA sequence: TGCGCCAGCAGCCAAGATTTCGGGGGGACTTACACAGATACGCAGTATTTT.

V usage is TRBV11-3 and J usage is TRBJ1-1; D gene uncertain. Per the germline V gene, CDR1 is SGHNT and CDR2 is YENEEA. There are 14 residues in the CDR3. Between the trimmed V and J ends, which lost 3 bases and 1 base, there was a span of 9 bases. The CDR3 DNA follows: TGTGCCAGCAGCTTCGTGGGAGAGAACACTGAAGCTTTCTTT. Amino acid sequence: CASSFVGENTEAFF.

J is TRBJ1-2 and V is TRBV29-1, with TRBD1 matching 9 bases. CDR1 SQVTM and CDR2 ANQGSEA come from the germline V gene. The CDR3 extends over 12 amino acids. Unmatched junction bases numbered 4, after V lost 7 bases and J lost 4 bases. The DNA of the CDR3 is TGCAGCGCTTGGGACAGGGCCTATGGCTACACCTTC. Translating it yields CSAWDRAYGYTF.

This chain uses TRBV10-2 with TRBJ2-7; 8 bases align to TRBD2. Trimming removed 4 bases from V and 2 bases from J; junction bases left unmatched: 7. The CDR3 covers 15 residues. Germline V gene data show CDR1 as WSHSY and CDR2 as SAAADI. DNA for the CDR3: TGCGCCAGCAGTGGGTTCGGGGGGGCTGCCTACGAGCAGTACTTC. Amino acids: CASSGFGGAAYEQYF.

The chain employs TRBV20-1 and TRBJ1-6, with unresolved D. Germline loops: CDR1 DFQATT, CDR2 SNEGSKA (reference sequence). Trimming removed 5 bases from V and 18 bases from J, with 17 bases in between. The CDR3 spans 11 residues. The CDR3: CSASQAETHHF. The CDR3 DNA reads TGCAGTGCTTCTCAAGCGGAGACGCACCACTTT.

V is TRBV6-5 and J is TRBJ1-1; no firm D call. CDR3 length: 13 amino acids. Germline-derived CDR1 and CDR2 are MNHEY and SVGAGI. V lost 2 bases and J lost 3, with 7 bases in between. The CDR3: CASSYGQDTEAFF. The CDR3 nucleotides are TGTGCCAGCAGTTACGGCCAAGACACTGAAGCTTTCTTT.

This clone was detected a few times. DNA for the CDR3: TGTGCCATCAGTGATCAGGGGGTTGTGGGATCACCCCTCCACTTT. This gives the protein CAISDQGVVGSPLHF. The chain couples TRBV10-3 to TRBJ1-6; 7 nucleotides line up with TRBD1. Germline lookup yields CDR1 ENHRY and CDR2 SYGVKD. CDR3 size: 15 residues. The V and J ends lost 3 bases and 10 bases, in that order; junction bases with no gene match: 9.

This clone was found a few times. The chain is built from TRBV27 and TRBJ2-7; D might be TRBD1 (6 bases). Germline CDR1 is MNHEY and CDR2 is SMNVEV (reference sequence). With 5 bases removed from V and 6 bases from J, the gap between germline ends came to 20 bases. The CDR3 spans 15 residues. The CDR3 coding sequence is TGTGCCAGCAGTCCCCACCGGGACACCCTCTCCGAGCAGTACTTC. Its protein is CASSPHRDTLSEQYF.

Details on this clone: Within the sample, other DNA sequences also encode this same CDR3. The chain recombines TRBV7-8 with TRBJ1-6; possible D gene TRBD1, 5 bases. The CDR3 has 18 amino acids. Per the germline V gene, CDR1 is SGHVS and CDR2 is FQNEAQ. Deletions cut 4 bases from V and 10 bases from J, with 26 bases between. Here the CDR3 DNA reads TGTGCCAGCAGCTCTCGAAACATCGGACGGGGGGTTGGGTCACCCCTCCACTTT. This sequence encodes CASSSRNIGRGVGSPLHF.